Presented here are 13 T cell receptor beta chains from one specimen sequenced in a study of post-analysis software for immune sequencing data. General study results and limits: Higher frequency in patients than in controls was seen for about 5 TRBV segments, with TRBV5-6, TRBV5-1 and TRBV20-1 among them.

Included in the TCR beta cDNA libraries were unique molecular identifiers. TCRdb independently ran MiXCR on the PCR reads; one entry per CDR3 protein. In the table there are hundreds of thousands of distinct CDR3 sequences, roughly 40% of which are singletons. These receptors' antigens are unknown. Sample: blood. All receptors derive from a girl under 18 with multiple sclerosis.

The DNA of the CDR3 is TGCAGTGCTAGAGAGGCGGATCTGAACACAGATACGCAGTATTTT. Amino acids: CSAREADLNTDTQYF. This chain uses TRBV20-1 with TRBJ2-3, with D uncertain. Trimming took off 0 bases at V and 2 bases at J, with 12 bases between the two ends. The CDR3 has 15 amino acids. From germline, CDR1 is DFQATT and CDR2 SNEGSKA (reference sequence).

This chain uses TRBV7-2 with TRBJ1-6; D is undetermined. The V gene's germline CDR1 is SGHTA and CDR2 FQGNSA. V was trimmed by 5 bases and J by 7 bases, leaving 6 bases between them. This CDR3 is built from 12 residues. As DNA, the CDR3 is TGTGCCAGCAGCCCTGAGAATTCACCCCTCCACTTT. It specifies CASSPENSPLHF. Filled out from reference TRBV7-2 and TRBJ1-6, the complete variable domain reads GAGVSQSPSNKVTEKGKDVELRCDPISGHTALYWYRQSLGQGLEFLIYFQGNSAPDKSGLPSDRFSAERTGGSVSTLTIQRTQQEDSAVYLCASSPENSPLHFGNGTRLTVT.

At least ten counts were recorded for this clonotype. The chain has TRBV6-5 and TRBJ2-7, with TRBD1 matching 10 bases. Germline V CDR1 and CDR2: MNHEY, SVGAGI. The J segment lost 3 bases and the V segment lost 4 bases, leaving 3 bases of the junction unmatched. The CDR3 is 14 residues long. CDR3: CASSSDRGGYEQYF. CDR3 in DNA: TGTGCCAGCAGTTCGGACAGGGGGGGCTACGAGCAGTACTTC.

The chain joins TRBV20-1 to TRBJ1-1; D is undetermined. Germline V gives CDR1 DFQATT, CDR2 SNEGSKA (reference sequence). Between the trimmed V and J ends, which lost 1 base and 2 bases, there was a span of 2 bases. There are 11 residues in the CDR3. The CDR3 region has the DNA TGCAGTGCTAGAGGTAACACTGAAGCTTTCTTT. Translated: CSARGNTEAFF.

The CDR3 is CASSLHGPWAPMNTEAFF. CDR3 sequence (DNA): TGTGCCAGCAGTCTTCACGGGCCGTGGGCCCCAATGAACACTGAAGCTTTCTTT. The chain combines TRBV12-3 or TRBV12-4 with TRBJ1-1; the D is unclear. The V end was cut by 5 bases, the J end by 0 bases, with 22 bases between. CDR3 size: 18 residues.

This sequence joins TRBV7-9 and TRBJ2-7, with a tentative D call TRBD2 (5 bases). V was pared by 1 base and J by 7 bases, with 14 bases between. This CDR3 has 14 residues. The germline V gene has CDR1 SEHNR and CDR2 FQNEAQ (reference sequence). DNA for the CDR3: TGTGCCAGCAGCTTAGATGTACCCACGGGGGAGCAGTACTTC. This translates into CASSLDVPTGEQYF.

The chain joins TRBV7-6 to TRBJ1-2; no clear D. Germline values: CDR1 SGHVS, CDR2 FNYEAQ. This CDR3 is built from 13 residues. V was trimmed by 5 bases and J by 4 bases, leaving 11 bases between them. CDR3 sequence: CASSQPGSYGYTF. DNA of the CDR3: TGTGCCAGCAGCCAACCGGGCAGCTATGGCTACACCTTC. Combining the CDR3 with reference TRBV7-6 and TRBJ1-2 gives the whole variable domain GAGVSQSPRYKVTKRGQDVALRCDPISGHVSLYWYRQALGQGPEFLTYFNYEAQQDKSGLPNDRFSAERPEGSISTLTIQRTEQRDSAMYRCASSQPGSYGYTFGSGTRLTVV.

This clonotype was picked up a small number of times. An end of the junction differs from the germline gene, which may be a read error. J is TRBJ2-6 and V is TRBV5-1; 9 bases line up with TRBD2. The CDR3 extends over 19 amino acids. The germline CDR1 and CDR2 sequences are SGHRS and YFSETQ. CDR3 region: CASSPRPNSGSDGANVLTF. As DNA, the CDR3 is TGCGCCAGCAGCCCCCGTCCTAATAGCGGGAGTGACGGGGCCAACGTTCTGACTTTC.

This clonotype has more than one count but fewer than ten. The rearrangement uses TRBV15 and TRBJ2-3, with D uncertain. In germline, CDR1 is LNHNV, CDR2 YYDKDF (reference sequence). The germline V and J ends were trimmed by 5 bases and 4 bases, with 22 bases remaining between them. The length of the CDR3 is 17 residues. CDR3: CATSGEMTDPEADTQYF. DNA of the CDR3: TGTGCCACCAGCGGGGAAATGACGGACCCAGAGGCAGATACGCAGTATTTT.

This clonotype was recorded a few times. A read error may account for a junction end that differs from germline. The chain recombines TRBV6-1 with TRBJ2-7; D gene uncertain. The CDR3 loop spans 12 amino acids. Germline V gene lookup returns CDR1 MNHNS and CDR2 SASEGT. This chain's CDR3 is CASSESSGEEYF. In DNA, the CDR3 is TGTGCCAGCAGTGAAAGTTCGGGCGAGGAGTACTTC.

J is TRBJ2-1 and V is TRBV29-1; D is ambiguous. The CDR3 extends over 12 amino acids. The germline CDR1 and CDR2 sequences are SQVTM and ANQGSEA. V lost 5 bases to trimming and J lost 5 bases, with 10 bases between them. The CDR3 sequence: CSVWAMDNEQFF. In nucleotides, the CDR3 is TGCAGCGTTTGGGCCATGGACAATGAGCAGTTCTTC.

J is TRBJ2-3 and V is TRBV20-1; 10 nucleotides agree with TRBD1. CDR3 size: 15 residues. After removal of 2 bases from V and 5 bases from J, the junction contained 7 bases not matched to a gene. Germline V lookup: CDR1 DFQATT, CDR2 SNEGSKA (reference sequence). The CDR3 nucleotides read TGCAGTGCTAGAAGACAGGGGGCGCGGGGAGATACGCAGTATTTT. Translation gives CSARRQGARGDTQYF.

The V call is TRBV20-1, the J call TRBJ2-5, with 7 bases matching TRBD1. The CDR3 covers 14 residues. V lost 5 bases to trimming and J lost 3 bases; unmatched junction nucleotides: 9. CDR1 is DFQATT and CDR2 is SNEGSKA in the germline V gene (reference sequence). The CDR3 coding sequence is TGCAGTGCTTCTATAGGACAGGAAAAAGAGACCCAGTACTTC. As protein: CSASIGQEKETQYF.